This T cell receptor beta chain was identified in a study of blood T cell repertoires in COVID-19. Study overall: Sources were T cells, B-cell-depleted T cells, or PBMCs; the material itself was cDNA or gDNA.

The protocol was immunoSEQ multiplex PCR, while the TCRdb copy is restricted to in-frame clones and leaves out a portion. Among just over 300,000 clones, roughly nine tenths were seen once, and the ten largest hold less than 2%. Looked up from germline, CDR1 is MNHEY and CDR2 is SVGAGI. Trimming stripped 4 bases from V and 0 bases from J, with 7 bases between. This CDR3 region has 14 residues. The gene calls are TRBV6-5 and TRBJ1-3; D gene ambiguous. The TCR sequence derives from a woman aged 30 to 39 with COVID-19, enrolled during active disease. Input material: peripheral blood. The CDR3 nucleotides read TGTGCCAGCAGTTTGCGGTTCTCTGGAAACACCATATATTTT. Protein sequence: CASSLRFSGNTIYF.